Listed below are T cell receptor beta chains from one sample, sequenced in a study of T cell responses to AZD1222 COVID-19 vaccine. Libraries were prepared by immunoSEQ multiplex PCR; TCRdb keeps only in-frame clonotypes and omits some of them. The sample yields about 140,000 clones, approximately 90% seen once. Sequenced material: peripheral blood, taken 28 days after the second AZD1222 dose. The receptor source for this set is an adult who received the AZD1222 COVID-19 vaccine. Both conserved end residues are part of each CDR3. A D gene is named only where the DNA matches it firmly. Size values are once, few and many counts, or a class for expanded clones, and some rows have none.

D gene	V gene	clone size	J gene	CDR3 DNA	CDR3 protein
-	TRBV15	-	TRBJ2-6	TGTGCCACCAGCAGCCAGATCACATCTGGGGCCAACGTCCTGACTTTC	CATSSQITSGANVLTF
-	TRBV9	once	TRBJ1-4	TGTGCCAGCAGCGTGGGATGGGGGGATGAAAAACTGTTTTTT	CASSVGWGDEKLFF
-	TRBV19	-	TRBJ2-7	TGTGCCAGTAGTAAAAGCGGACGGAGCTACGAGCAGTACTTC	CASSKSGRSYEQYF
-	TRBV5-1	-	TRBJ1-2	TGCGCCAGCAGCTTGGCCCTGGTGAACTATGGCTACACCTTC	CASSLALVNYGYTF
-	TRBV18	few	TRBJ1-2	TGTGCCAGCTCACCACTTGGGGGCTACTATGGCTACACCTTC	CASSPLGGYYGYTF
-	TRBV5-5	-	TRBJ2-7	TGTGCCAGCAGCTTTCCGTTCAGTACCTACGAGCAGTACTTC	CASSFPFSTYEQYF
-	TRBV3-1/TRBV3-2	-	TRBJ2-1	TGTGCCAGCAGCCAAGTGAGGAACAATGAGCAGTTCTTC	CASSQVRNNEQFF
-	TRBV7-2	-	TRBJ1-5	TGTGCCAGCAGCTTTTCGGTTTCCTCTAGCAATCAGCCCCAGCATTTT	CASSFSVSSSNQPQHF
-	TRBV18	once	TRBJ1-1	TGTGCCAGCTCACCCGGGGTGGGCGACACTGAAGCTTTCTTT	CASSPGVGDTEAFF
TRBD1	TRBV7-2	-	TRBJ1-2	TGTGCCAGCAGCTCCGAGGGACAGACCTATGGCTACACCTTC	CASSSEGQTYGYTF
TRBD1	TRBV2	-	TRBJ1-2	TGTGCCAGCCGAAACCGTATCTGGGACAGGGGCGTTATTAATGGCTACACCTTC	CASRNRIWDRGVINGYTF
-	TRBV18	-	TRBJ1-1	TGTGCCAGCTCACCCTGGGGTGGGACTGAAGCTTTCTTT	CASSPWGGTEAFF
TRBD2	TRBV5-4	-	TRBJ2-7	TGTGCCAGCAGCTTGCCCACGGGAGGCTACGAGCAGTACTTC	CASSLPTGGYEQYF
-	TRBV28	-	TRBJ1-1	TGTGCCAGCAGCCCACGAGGGCCGGTGAGGGAAGCTTTCTTT	CASSPRGPVREAFF
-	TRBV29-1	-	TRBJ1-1	TGCAGCGTTGACACTGAAGCTTTCTTT	CSVDTEAFF
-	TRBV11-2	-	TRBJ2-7	TGTGCCAGCAGCTTAGAAGGGTACCACGAGCAGTACTTC	CASSLEGYHEQYF
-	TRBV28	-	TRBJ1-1	TGTGCCACCGGAGTGATAAGTGATACTGAAGCTTTCTTT	CATGVISDTEAFF
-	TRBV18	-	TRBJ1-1	TGTGCCAGCTCACCACTGAGCGGTTCTACTGAAGCTTTCTTT	CASSPLSGSTEAFF
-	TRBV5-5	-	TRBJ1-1	TGTGCCAGCAGCTTGGGGGGCACCAGGGACACTGAAGCTTTCTTT	CASSLGGTRDTEAFF
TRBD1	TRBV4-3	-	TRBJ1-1	TGCGCCAGCAGCCAAGAGGCGACAGGGGGCGAAGCTTTCTTT	CASSQEATGGEAFF
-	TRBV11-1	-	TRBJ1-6	TGTGCCAGCAGCAGCCCGGGCGGGCCCCTCCACTTT	CASSSPGGPLHF
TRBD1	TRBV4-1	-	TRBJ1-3	TGCGCCAGCAGCCCTCCTCTTGGGACAGTTGGAAACACCATATATTTT	CASSPPLGTVGNTIYF
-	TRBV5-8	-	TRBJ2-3	TGTGCCAGCAGCTTGAGGGCGGGTCCCGGATCAGATACGCAGTATTTT	CASSLRAGPGSDTQYF
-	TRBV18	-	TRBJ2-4	TGTGCCAGCTCACCATCAGGTTTGAACATTCAGTACTTC	CASSPSGLNIQYF
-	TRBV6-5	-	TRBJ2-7	TGTGCCAGCAGAAACAGGAATGCCTACGAGCAGTACTTC	CASRNRNAYEQYF
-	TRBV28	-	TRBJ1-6	TGTGCCAGCAGAGCACAGCGACCCTATGATTCACCCCTCCACTTT	CASRAQRPYDSPLHF
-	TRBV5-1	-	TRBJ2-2	TGCGCCAGCAGCCAAACCACAGGCTCCACCGGGGAGCTGTTTTTT	CASSQTTGSTGELFF
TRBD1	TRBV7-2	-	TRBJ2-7	TGTGCCAGCAGCTTAAGACAGGGGATTTACGAGCAGTACTTC	CASSLRQGIYEQYF
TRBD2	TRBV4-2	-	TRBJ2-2	TGTGCCAGCAGGGGGGGACTAGACACCGGGGAGCTGTTTTTT	CASRGGLDTGELFF
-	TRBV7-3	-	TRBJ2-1	TGTGCCAGCAGCTTACAGGGCAAGCCCGCCGAGCAGTTCTTC	CASSLQGKPAEQFF
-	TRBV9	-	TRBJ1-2	TGTGCCAGCAGCGTACTACAGGGTATAGGAGGCTACACCTTC	CASSVLQGIGGYTF
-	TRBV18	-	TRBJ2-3	TGTGCCAGCTCCCCCTCGTCGAGACCTCAAGGGGATACGCAGTATTTT	CASSPSSRPQGDTQYF
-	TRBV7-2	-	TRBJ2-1	TGTGCCAGCAGCTTAGTCGGGGAGAAAGCCTACAATGAGCAGTTCTTC	CASSLVGEKAYNEQFF
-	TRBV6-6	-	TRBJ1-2	TGTGCCAGCAGTCAGGAAGGGGTTGAAGGCTACACCTTC	CASSQEGVEGYTF
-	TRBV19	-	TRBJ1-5	TGTGCCAGTAGCCCTGGACACTTCAATCAGCCCCAGCATTTT	CASSPGHFNQPQHF
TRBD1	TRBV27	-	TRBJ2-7	TGTGCCAGCAGTTTAAGGAGGGGACAGGGTTACGAGCAGTACTTC	CASSLRRGQGYEQYF
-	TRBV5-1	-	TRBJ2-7	TGCGCCAGCAGCTTGCCCCGGGGCCAGGGTTATAAGCAGTACTTC	CASSLPRGQGYKQYF
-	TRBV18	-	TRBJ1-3	TGTGCCAGCTCACCTGCAGAAACGGGAAACACCATATATTTT	CASSPAETGNTIYF
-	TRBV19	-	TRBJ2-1	TGTGCCAGTACCGGAGGCAGCGCCTCCTCCTACAATGAGCAGTTCTTC	CASTGGSASSYNEQFF
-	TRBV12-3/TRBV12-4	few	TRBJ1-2	TGTGCCAGCAGTTTTGTCCCAAACTATGGCTACACCTTC	CASSFVPNYGYTF
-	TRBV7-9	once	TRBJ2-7	TGTGCCAGCAGTGATGTCCACGAGCAGTACTTC	CASSDVHEQYF
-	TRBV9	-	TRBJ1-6	TGTGCCAGCAGCGTAGGCAGGGAAGGGCCACCCCTCCACTTT	CASSVGREGPPLHF
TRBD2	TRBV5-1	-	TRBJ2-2	TGCGCCAGCAGCGGGCTAGCGGGAGGAGATACCGGGGAGCTGTTTTTT	CASSGLAGGDTGELFF
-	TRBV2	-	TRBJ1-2	TGTGCCAGCAGTGGGGAGGGGGTGAAAGGCTACACCTTC	CASSGEGVKGYTF
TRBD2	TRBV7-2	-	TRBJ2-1	TGTGCCAGCAGCCGTAGGAGCGGGGGGAACAATGAGCAGTTCTTC	CASSRRSGGNNEQFF
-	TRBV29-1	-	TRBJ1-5	TGCAGCGTGGCCCCCGGGCAGAATAGCAATCAGCCCCAGCATTTT	CSVAPGQNSNQPQHF
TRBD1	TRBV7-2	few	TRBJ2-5	TGTGCCAGCAGCGAGGCCGGGACAGGTACCTATGAGGAGACCCAGTACTTC	CASSEAGTGTYEETQYF
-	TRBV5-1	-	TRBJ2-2	TGCGCCAGCAGCTTGCGACACAGCTCGAACACCGGGGAGCTGTTTTTT	CASSLRHSSNTGELFF
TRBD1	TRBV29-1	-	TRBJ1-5	TGCAGCGTTGGAAGCGGACAGGGGCGGCCCCAGCATTTT	CSVGSGQGRPQHF
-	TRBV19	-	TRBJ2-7	TGTGCCAGTAGTATCATTAGCTCCTACGAGCAGTACTTC	CASSIISSYEQYF
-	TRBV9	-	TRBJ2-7	TGTGCCAGCAGCGAGAGTGGGGGTATCGACGAGCAGTACTTC	CASSESGGIDEQYF
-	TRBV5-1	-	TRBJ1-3	TGCGCCAGCAGCTTGGGAGGGGAGCCCTACTCTGGAAACACCATATATTTT	CASSLGGEPYSGNTIYF
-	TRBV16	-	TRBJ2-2	TGTGCCAGCAGCCGGTCGATCGAGACACCCGTAGAGCTGTTTTTT	CASSRSIETPVELFF
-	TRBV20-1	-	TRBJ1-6	TGCAGTGCTAGCCCCGGGAACCCCCTCCACTTT	CSASPGNPLHF
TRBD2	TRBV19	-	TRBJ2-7	TGTGCCAGTGCCCCGGGACTAGCGGTTTACGAGCAGTACTTC	CASAPGLAVYEQYF
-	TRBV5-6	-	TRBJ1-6	TGTGCCAGCAGCTTGGTAGGGGTTCGGTCACCCCTCCACTTT	CASSLVGVRSPLHF
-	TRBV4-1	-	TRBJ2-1	TGCGCCAGCAGCCAAACTACTGGAGGAACCTACAATGAGCAGTTCTTC	CASSQTTGGTYNEQFF
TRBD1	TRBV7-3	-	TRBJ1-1	TGTGCCAGCAGCTATCAGGGACAGGGGAACACTGAAGCTTTCTTT	CASSYQGQGNTEAFF
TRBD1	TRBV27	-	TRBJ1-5	TGTGCCAGCAGTCCGCTCGACAGGGTTGAGCCCCAGCATTTT	CASSPLDRVEPQHF
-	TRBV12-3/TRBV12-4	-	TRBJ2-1	TGTGCCAGCAGTTTGGTTAGTGAGCAGTTCTTC	CASSLVSEQFF